A selection of T cell receptor beta chains follows, all from one sample in a study of T cells in Graves' hyperthyroidism and ophthalmopathy. Using its own MiXCR run on the multiplex PCR reads, TCRdb lists one record per CDR3 protein. This table holds over 200,000 distinct CDR3 sequences, 15% to 20% found once. Sequencing was carried out using blood. These receptors all stem from a man aged 40-50 years with Graves' hyperthyroidism. Each CDR3 is given with its conserved first and last residue. A D gene is named only where the DNA matches it firmly. Clone size, where shown, is once, few, many, or a class for clones that have expanded.

V gene: TRBV4-1
J gene: TRBJ2-1
D gene: NA
clone size: NA
CDR3 DNA: TGCGCCAGCAGCCAAGAATGGCTAGCGCGGAATGAGCAGTTCTTC
CDR3 protein: CASSQEWLARNEQFF

V gene: TRBV12-3/TRBV12-4
J gene: TRBJ1-2
D gene: NA
clone size: NA
CDR3 DNA: TGTGCCAGCAGTTTAAACTGGGACATGGAGAGATATGGCTACACCTTC
CDR3 protein: CASSLNWDMERYGYTF

V gene: TRBV7-2
J gene: TRBJ1-6
D gene: NA
clone size: many
CDR3 DNA: TGTGCCAGCAACCTCCTTCATAGCTCCTATAATTCACCCCTCCACTTT
CDR3 protein: CASNLLHSSYNSPLHF

V gene: TRBV27
J gene: TRBJ2-7
D gene: TRBD1
clone size: few
CDR3 DNA: TGTGCCAGCAGTTTATCGATGAGGGGGCTAGTCTACGAGCAGTACTTC
CDR3 protein: CASSLSMRGLVYEQYF

V gene: TRBV20-1
J gene: TRBJ2-5
D gene: NA
clone size: many
CDR3 DNA: TGCAGTGCTAGAGATCGACGGGGGCGAGAGACCCAGTACTTC
CDR3 protein: CSARDRRGRETQYF

V gene: TRBV7-9
J gene: TRBJ2-1
D gene: TRBD1
clone size: NA
CDR3 DNA: TGTGCCAGCAGCCCGACAGGGAATGAGCAGTTCTTC
CDR3 protein: CASSPTGNEQFF

V gene: TRBV25-1
J gene: TRBJ2-7
D gene: NA
clone size: few
CDR3 DNA: TGTGCCAGCAGTGAATCCCTCCTTGCAGGTCCGACCTACGAGCAGTACTTC
CDR3 protein: CASSESLLAGPTYEQYF

V gene: TRBV20-1
J gene: TRBJ1-1
D gene: NA
clone size: NA
CDR3 DNA: TGCAGTGCTCGTAAGGGGGGCATGAACACTGAAGCTTTCTTT
CDR3 protein: CSARKGGMNTEAFF

V gene: TRBV13
J gene: TRBJ2-3
D gene: TRBD1
clone size: many
CDR3 DNA: TGTGCCAGCAGCTTAGTACAGGGGATAAGAGATACGCAGTATTTT
CDR3 protein: CASSLVQGIRDTQYF

V gene: TRBV28
J gene: TRBJ2-7
D gene: NA
clone size: NA
CDR3 DNA: TGTGCCAGCAGCTCCGACAGGGACTTCGAGCAGTACTTC
CDR3 protein: CASSSDRDFEQYF

V gene: TRBV20-1
J gene: TRBJ1-4
D gene: NA
clone size: once
CDR3 DNA: TGCAGTGCTAGAGACCCAGGATCCCCTGGTGATAGTGAAAAACTGTTTTTT
CDR3 protein: CSARDPGSPGDSEKLFF

V gene: TRBV6-1
J gene: TRBJ1-2
D gene: NA
clone size: NA
CDR3 DNA: TGTGCCAGCAGTACGGGTTTTGGTGGCTACACCTTC
CDR3 protein: CASSTGFGGYTF

V gene: TRBV6-1
J gene: TRBJ2-3
D gene: NA
clone size: few
CDR3 DNA: TGTGCCAGCACCGCGGTCCGGGGGTCAGATACGCAGTATTTT
CDR3 protein: CASTAVRGSDTQYF

V gene: TRBV12-3/TRBV12-4
J gene: TRBJ1-2
D gene: NA
clone size: NA
CDR3 DNA: TGTGCCAGCAGCTTAAGTCAGGGAGGCTACACCTTC
CDR3 protein: CASSLSQGGYTF

V gene: TRBV12-3/TRBV12-4
J gene: TRBJ1-2
D gene: NA
clone size: many
CDR3 DNA: TGTGCCAGCAGTTCCCAGGGGTACCTTGGCTACACCTTC
CDR3 protein: CASSSQGYLGYTF

V gene: TRBV28
J gene: TRBJ2-5
D gene: TRBD2
clone size: once
CDR3 DNA: TGTGCCAGCATCCCTGCCGGACTAGCGAACCAAGAGACCCAGTACTTC
CDR3 protein: CASIPAGLANQETQYF

V gene: TRBV2
J gene: TRBJ1-5
D gene: NA
clone size: few
CDR3 DNA: TGTGCCAGCAGTGGTGACGGATACGCAATAAATCAGCCCCAGCATTTT
CDR3 protein: CASSGDGYAINQPQHF

V gene: TRBV12-3/TRBV12-4
J gene: TRBJ1-2
D gene: NA
clone size: many
CDR3 DNA: TGTGCCAGCAGCCAACCGTACTATGGCTACACCTTC
CDR3 protein: CASSQPYYGYTF

V gene: TRBV2
J gene: TRBJ1-5
D gene: NA
clone size: many
CDR3 DNA: TGTGCCAGCTCAGGAGCCATTAATCGAGGCAATCAGCCCCAGCATTTT
CDR3 protein: CASSGAINRGNQPQHF

V gene: TRBV10-3
J gene: TRBJ2-3
D gene: NA
clone size: NA
CDR3 DNA: TGTGCCATCAGTGGTCCCGGAGGTAGGGGGGTTGATACGCAGTATTTT
CDR3 protein: CAISGPGGRGVDTQYF

V gene: TRBV20-1
J gene: TRBJ2-1
D gene: TRBD2
clone size: NA
CDR3 DNA: TGCAGTGCTAGAGATCTTTTTGGGTCTGCGGGGGGGCCCCTTTATGATGAGCAGTTCTTC
CDR3 protein: CSARDLFGSAGGPLYDEQFF

V gene: TRBV7-2
J gene: TRBJ2-7
D gene: TRBD1
clone size: many
CDR3 DNA: TGTGCCAGCAGCCCCCCGGGACAGGGATGGTACGAGCAGTACTTC
CDR3 protein: CASSPPGQGWYEQYF

V gene: TRBV6-2/TRBV6-3
J gene: TRBJ1-5
D gene: TRBD1
clone size: NA
CDR3 DNA: TGTGCCAGCAGTCCGAGGACAGGGGGTACACAGCCCCAGCATTTT
CDR3 protein: CASSPRTGGTQPQHF

V gene: TRBV19
J gene: TRBJ2-1
D gene: NA
clone size: few
CDR3 DNA: TGTGCCAGTATTAGTAGGGGGAATTACAATGAGCAGTTCTTC
CDR3 protein: CASISRGNYNEQFF

V gene: TRBV10-2
J gene: TRBJ1-1
D gene: TRBD1
clone size: once
CDR3 DNA: TGCGCCAGCAGTGACAGGGGGCGCGGCACTGAAGCTTTCTTT
CDR3 protein: CASSDRGRGTEAFF

V gene: TRBV3-1
J gene: TRBJ2-5
D gene: TRBD2
clone size: NA
CDR3 DNA: TGTGCCAGCAGCCAGGATTCTAGCGGGGAAGAGTACTTC
CDR3 protein: CASSQDSSGEEYF

V gene: TRBV7-3
J gene: TRBJ1-4
D gene: NA
clone size: NA
CDR3 DNA: TGTGCCAGCAGCTGGCAAGATGAAGAACTGTTTTTT
CDR3 protein: CASSWQDEELFF

V gene: TRBV6-2/TRBV6-3
J gene: TRBJ1-5
D gene: TRBD1
clone size: NA
CDR3 DNA: TGTGCCAGCAGTCTTCAGGGGGCGTATCAGCCCCAGCATTTT
CDR3 protein: CASSLQGAYQPQHF

V gene: TRBV12-3/TRBV12-4
J gene: TRBJ1-4
D gene: TRBD1
clone size: many
CDR3 DNA: TGTGCCAGCAGTTACGGGACAGGGAATGAAAAACTGTTTTTT
CDR3 protein: CASSYGTGNEKLFF

V gene: TRBV29-1
J gene: TRBJ2-7
D gene: TRBD2
clone size: many
CDR3 DNA: TGCAGCGTTGCCGCGCTAGCGGGGGGGACGCCCTCCGAGCAGTACTTC
CDR3 protein: CSVAALAGGTPSEQYF

V gene: TRBV19
J gene: TRBJ2-3
D gene: NA
clone size: NA
CDR3 DNA: TGTGCCAGTAGACTGGGGACGGACTTCACAGATACGCAGTATTTT
CDR3 protein: CASRLGTDFTDTQYF

V gene: TRBV20-1
J gene: TRBJ2-3
D gene: TRBD2
clone size: NA
CDR3 DNA: TGCAGTGCGATCAGTAGCGGGAGATGGTTGGATACGCAGTATTTT
CDR3 protein: CSAISSGRWLDTQYF

V gene: TRBV6-2/TRBV6-3
J gene: TRBJ1-1
D gene: TRBD1
clone size: many
CDR3 DNA: TGTGCCAGCAGGGACAGGGGGGACACTGAAGCTTTCTTT
CDR3 protein: CASRDRGDTEAFF

V gene: TRBV7-9
J gene: TRBJ1-2
D gene: NA
clone size: many
CDR3 DNA: TGTGCCAGCAGCCCGGACAGTTACTATGGCTACACCTTC
CDR3 protein: CASSPDSYYGYTF

V gene: TRBV20-1
J gene: TRBJ1-1
D gene: NA
clone size: many
CDR3 DNA: TGCAGTGCTGAGTCAGGGGTGGAAAGCTTCTTT
CDR3 protein: CSAESGVESFF

V gene: TRBV2
J gene: TRBJ2-7
D gene: TRBD1
clone size: many
CDR3 DNA: TGTGCCAGCAGTGAATTACAGGGGGCAGGCGAGCAGTACTTC
CDR3 protein: CASSELQGAGEQYF

V gene: TRBV11-2
J gene: TRBJ2-7
D gene: NA
clone size: NA
CDR3 DNA: TGTGCCAGCAGCCGACGGACAGGCGGGGGGTATAGGGACGAGCAGTACTTC
CDR3 protein: CASSRRTGGGYRDEQYF

V gene: TRBV20-1
J gene: TRBJ1-1
D gene: NA
clone size: many
CDR3 DNA: TGCAGTGCTAGAGTTCGGCAAACGAACACTGAAGCTTTCTTT
CDR3 protein: CSARVRQTNTEAFF

V gene: TRBV11-2
J gene: TRBJ2-2
D gene: NA
clone size: many
CDR3 DNA: TGTGCCAGCAGCACGCGACAGCGATCCGGGGAGCTGTTTTTT
CDR3 protein: CASSTRQRSGELFF

V gene: TRBV2
J gene: TRBJ1-1
D gene: NA
clone size: many
CDR3 DNA: TGTGCCAGCAGTGCCTCAGGAAACACTGAAGCTTTCTTT
CDR3 protein: CASSASGNTEAFF

V gene: TRBV2
J gene: TRBJ2-1
D gene: NA
clone size: many
CDR3 DNA: TGTGCCAGCAGTGGGGGGACGCATGAGCAGTTCTTC
CDR3 protein: CASSGGTHEQFF

V gene: TRBV6-1
J gene: TRBJ2-7
D gene: NA
clone size: many
CDR3 DNA: TGTGCCAGCAGTGAGTTAGGACAGCGTCCCTACGAGCAGTACTTC
CDR3 protein: CASSELGQRPYEQYF

V gene: TRBV7-8
J gene: TRBJ2-1
D gene: TRBD1
clone size: NA
CDR3 DNA: TGTGCCAGCCGCTCAGGGGGCGCCCGGTTAAATGAGCAGTTCTTC
CDR3 protein: CASRSGGARLNEQFF